This T cell receptor (beta chain) was recovered during a study of T cell repertoires in cytomegalovirus infection. Study-level information: Evidence of both CMV infection and a matching HLA type came from public TCR beta signatures.

This clonotype was seen more than once but under ten times. Antigen specificity is unknown. Study-wide results and caveats: The cumulative frequency of public TCR beta families distinguished individuals who carried CMV together with the relevant HLA. Predominance within the ex vivo response was attributable to HLA-C-restricted CMV-specific TCR beta clonotypes.

V lost 4 bases to trimming and J lost 4 bases, with 12 bases between them. CDR1 and CDR2 from the germline V gene are SGHTA and FQGNSA. The CDR3 sequence is 14 residues long. TCRdb re-called the reads with MiXCR, one entry per CDR3 protein. The data show about 320,000 distinct CDR3 sequences, 9.5% seen once. Sequenced input: PBMCs. The chain is built from TRBV7-2 and TRBJ2-3; D perhaps matches TRBD1 (7 bases). This clonotype was sampled from a human donor in good health (CMV status not recorded). Some clones in this sample may be carry-over from other donors' samples. As DNA, the CDR3 is TGTGCCAGCAGCTCCCAGGGGGGACCAGATACGCAGTATTTT. Translating it yields CASSSQGGPDTQYF.